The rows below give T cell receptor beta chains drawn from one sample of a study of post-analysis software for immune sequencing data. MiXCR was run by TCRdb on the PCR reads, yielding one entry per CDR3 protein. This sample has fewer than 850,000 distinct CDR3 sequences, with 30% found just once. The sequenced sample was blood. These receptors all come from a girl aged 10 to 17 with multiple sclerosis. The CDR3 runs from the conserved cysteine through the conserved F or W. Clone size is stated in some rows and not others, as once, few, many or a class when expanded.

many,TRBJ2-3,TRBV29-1,CSFTQGTQYF
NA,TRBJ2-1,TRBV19,CASSRVPTGTRYNEQFF
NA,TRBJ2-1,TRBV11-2,CASSPPVAHEQFF
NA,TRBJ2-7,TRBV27,CASSITGLAGTYEQYF
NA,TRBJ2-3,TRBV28,CASSFNWGFAGDTQYF
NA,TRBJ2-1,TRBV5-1,CASSLGLAGAYEQFF
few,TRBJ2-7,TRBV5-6,CASTSLTDNSYEQYF
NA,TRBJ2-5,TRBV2,CASSQLRDRGETQYF
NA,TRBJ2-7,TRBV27,CASSPGQGTSGRAPEQYF
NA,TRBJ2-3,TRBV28,CASSFGFADTQYF
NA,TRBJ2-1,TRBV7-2,CASSLLAGARSGAYNEQFF
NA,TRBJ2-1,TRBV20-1,CSARGGLASCNEQFF
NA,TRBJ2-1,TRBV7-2,CASSLNTVNNEQFF
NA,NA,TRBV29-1,CSVPTGGAETQYF
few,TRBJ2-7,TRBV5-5,CASSSPGSGQESYEQYF
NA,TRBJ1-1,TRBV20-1,CSARDPRVGNTEAFF
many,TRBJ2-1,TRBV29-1,CSVEGVNVGMSEQFF
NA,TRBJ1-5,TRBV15,CATSRDRGQGNQPQHF
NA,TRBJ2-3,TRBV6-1,CASSKGSQSIGSTDTQYF
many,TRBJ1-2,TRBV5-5,CASSRLGQETSYGYTF
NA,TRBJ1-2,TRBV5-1,CASSLPHDRGLGDGYTF
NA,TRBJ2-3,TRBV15,CATSRDDGDTDTQYF
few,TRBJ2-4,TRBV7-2,CASSLDGTRVGIQYF
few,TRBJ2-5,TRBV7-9,CASSLGLAGDETQYF
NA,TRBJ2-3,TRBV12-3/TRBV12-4,CASSARDRDFDTQYF
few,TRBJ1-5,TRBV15,CATSRDLGEQPQHF
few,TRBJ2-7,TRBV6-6,CASSRLRGAYEQYF
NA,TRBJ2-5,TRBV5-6,CASSRLETGRETQYF
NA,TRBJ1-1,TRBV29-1,CSHVEGVNTEAFF
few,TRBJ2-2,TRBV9,CASSVATSGHITGELFF
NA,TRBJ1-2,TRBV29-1,CSVTAPDRGGYTF
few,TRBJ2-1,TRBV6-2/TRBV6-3,CASSHLSLGGVDEQFF
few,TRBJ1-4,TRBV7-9,CASSLGEFEKLFF
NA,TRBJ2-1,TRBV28,CASSSWTGYNEQFF
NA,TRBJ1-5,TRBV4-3,CASSQEVQGWLPQHF
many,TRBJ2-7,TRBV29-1,CSVDLGDEQYF
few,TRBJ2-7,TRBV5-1,CASSLKLSSYEQYF
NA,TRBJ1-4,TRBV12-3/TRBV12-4,CASSLGGEEKLFF
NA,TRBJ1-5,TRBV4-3,CASSQGRRNQPQHF
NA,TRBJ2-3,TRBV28,CASSSRLAGYF
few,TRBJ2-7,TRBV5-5,CASSLDAGTPSYEQYF
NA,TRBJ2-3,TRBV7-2,CASSFSGVSTDTQYF
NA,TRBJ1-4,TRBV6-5,CASGLQWEKRFF
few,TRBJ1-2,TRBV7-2,CASSLDVGVDGYTF
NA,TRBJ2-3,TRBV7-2,CASSLQSPGQGRADTQYF
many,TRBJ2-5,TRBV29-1,CSVGQGETQYF
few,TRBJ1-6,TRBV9,CATATGAQGQNNSPLHF
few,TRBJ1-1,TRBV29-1,CSVYFTEGTEAFF
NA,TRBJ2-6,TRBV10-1,CASGRDGANVLTF
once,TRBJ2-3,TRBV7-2,CASRSLTDTQYF